The T cell receptor (beta chain) described here comes from a study of blood T cell repertoires in COVID-19. The method was immunoSEQ multiplex PCR; TCRdb's version includes in-frame clones alone and lacks a portion of them. Of a few hundred thousand clones in the sample, about 90% were seen once. Germline lookup yields CDR1 MDHEN and CDR2 SYDVKM. Trimming stripped 2 bases from V and 6 bases from J, with 10 bases between. There are 13 residues in the CDR3. The TCR originated in a middle-aged man in a cohort exposed to, infected with or recovered from COVID-19 (not recorded which). The specimen sequenced was PBMCs or T cells enriched from blood (not recorded which). The chain couples TRBV28 to TRBJ1-1, with unresolved D. CDR3 DNA sequence: TGTGCCAGCAGTTTACCCCAAGACTCTGAAGCTTTCTTT. Its translation: CASSLPQDSEAFF.